This record covers a single T cell receptor beta chain. This entry belongs to a study of CD8 T cells in Susac syndrome. The RNA input was 0.5 to 1 ug, and it was reverse transcribed with random hexamers. TCRdb redid the calling of the immunoSEQ multiplex PCR reads with MiXCR, one entry per CDR3 protein. The sample lists 20,000 to 25,000 distinct CDR3 sequences, around 94% seen once, with approximately 0.25% in the top ten. V lost 2 bases to trimming and J lost 8 bases, with 12 bases between them. The V gene's germline CDR1 is MNHEY and CDR2 SMNVEV (reference sequence). The CDR3 is 13 amino acids. The source material was CD8+ T cells from PBMCs. J is TRBJ1-1 and V is TRBV27; the D is unclear. The receptor was isolated from a human donor in good health. The CDR3 reads CASSLIGGREAFF. In DNA, the CDR3 is TGTGCCAGCAGTTTAATCGGAGGGAGGGAAGCTTTCTTT.